The subject of this entry is one T cell receptor (beta chain). No antigen is known for it. The CDR3 does not end in the conserved phenylalanine or tryptophan, so this is likely a read error. It is unclear where the CDR3 begins or ends on the DNA, so no DNA is shown, and the CDR3 is as TCRdb lists it. The CDR3 extends over 14 residues, inclusive of both ends. Germline assignment: CDR1 MGHRA and CDR2 YSYEKL. These data belong to a study of tumor and adjacent non-tumor tissue in lung cancer. Findings and caveats of the study: Tumor repertoires had a smaller top 100 clone share than normal lung. Tumor tissue had significantly higher TCR diversity than normal lung. Shorter survival was associated with higher TCR diversity in tumors.

A modified ARM-PCR protocol with three rounds of nested PCR amplified TCRbeta. One entry per CDR3 protein, called by TCRdb with MiXCR from the multiplex PCR reads. The sample lists more than 85,000 distinct CDR3 sequences, approximately 82% occurring once. The template was RNA from unsorted bulk tissue. Between August and November 2014, newly diagnosed, chemotherapy-naive lung cancer patients underwent thoracic surgery in China. The chain uses TRBV4-1 and TRBJ1-1. The source of this sequence is a woman aged 60-75 years with non-small cell lung cancer. The sequenced sample was lung tumor tissue. The CDR3 sequence is CASSQRIIHTEGFS.